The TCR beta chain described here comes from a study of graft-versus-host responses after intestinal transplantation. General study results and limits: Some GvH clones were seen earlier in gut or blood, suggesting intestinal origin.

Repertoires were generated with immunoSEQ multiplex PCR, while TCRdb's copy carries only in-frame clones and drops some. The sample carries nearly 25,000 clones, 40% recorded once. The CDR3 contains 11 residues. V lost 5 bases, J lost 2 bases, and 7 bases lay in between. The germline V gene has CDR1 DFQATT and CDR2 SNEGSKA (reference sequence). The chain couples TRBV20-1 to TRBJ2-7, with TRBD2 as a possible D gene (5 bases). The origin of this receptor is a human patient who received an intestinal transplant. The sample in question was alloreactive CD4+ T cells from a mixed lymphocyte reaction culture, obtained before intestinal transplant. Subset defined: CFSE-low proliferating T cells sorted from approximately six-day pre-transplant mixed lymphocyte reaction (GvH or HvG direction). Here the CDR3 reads CSALRAYEQYF. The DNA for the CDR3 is TGCAGTGCTTTGCGGGCCTACGAGCAGTACTTC.